One T cell receptor beta chain is described in this entry. As yet, its antigen is unknown. 60 Vbeta and 13 Jbeta primers were used in PCR. Clones were read by immunoSEQ multiplex PCR, and TCRdb kept only the in-frame ones, dropping some. The table lists 120,000 or so clones, less than 90% of them singletons, with roughly 20% in the top ten. The data were taken from a study of cytomegalovirus exposure and HLA in healthy donors. Deletions cut 4 bases from V and 0 bases from J, with 15 bases between. This CDR3 is built from 16 residues. In germline, CDR1 is SNHLY, CDR2 FYNNEI. Whole-study findings and limits: An analysis that was carried out later associated 16,000 or so TCR beta sequences with HLA alleles at 0.05 false discovery rate. There were about 160 TCR beta chains listed as cytomegalovirus-associated. There were some V segments, including TRBV6-2 and TRBV6-3, excluded as indistinguishable.

This TCR was recovered from a man younger than 35 in good health and CMV-seropositive. The sequenced sample consisted of PBMCs. The rearrangement uses TRBV2 and TRBJ1-2; D is possibly TRBD1 (5 bases). The CDR3 bases are TGTGCCAGCAGTGTGGGGGACTTTGGGGCTAACTATGGCTACACCTTC. Protein sequence: CASSVGDFGANYGYTF.